Following are 26 T cell receptor beta chains from one sample sequenced in a study of T cells after yellow fever vaccination. Each CDR3 protein gets one entry after TCRdb re-called the 5' RACE reads with MiXCR. The sample lists some 150,000 distinct CDR3 sequences; approximately 10% were seen once. The material sequenced was CD8+ T cells sorted from PBMCs, taken 15 days after the yellow fever booster vaccination. All receptors come from a man between 18 and 29 years old who received the YFV17D yellow fever vaccine.

This clonotype was seen a few times. This chain links TRBV6-2 or TRBV6-3 with TRBJ2-3; D gene ambiguous. The CDR3 extends over 13 amino acids. V was clipped by 4 bases and J by 0 bases, with 5 bases between them. The V gene's germline CDR1 is MNHEY and CDR2 SVGEGT. In DNA form, the CDR3 reads TGTGCCAGCAGTTTGGGAAGCACAGATACGCAGTATTTT. Protein product: CASSLGSTDTQYF.

A few counts support this clonotype. J is TRBJ1-2 and V is TRBV3-1; the match to TRBD1 covers 7 bases. Germline CDR1 is LGHDT and CDR2 is YNNKEL (reference sequence). This CDR3 spans 16 amino acids. With 6 bases clipped from V and 5 bases from J, the junction kept 15 bases outside the gene matches. CDR3 sequence: CASSPNRGGTKYGYTF. The CDR3 DNA reads as TGTGCCAGCAGTCCTAACAGGGGAGGCACGAAATATGGCTACACCTTC.

The table lists this clonotype with a few counts. Written as DNA, the CDR3 is TGCAGTGCTAGGGACGGAATCCAAAGCTCCTATAATTCACCCCTCCACTTT. Amino acids: CSARDGIQSSYNSPLHF. V is TRBV20-1 and J is TRBJ1-6, with D unclear. There are 17 residues in the CDR3. V shed 3 bases and J shed 0 bases, with 15 bases lying between them. Germline V lookup: CDR1 DFQATT, CDR2 SNEGSKA (reference sequence).

This chain uses TRBV20-1 with TRBJ1-5; 9 nucleotides line up with TRBD1. This CDR3 has 17 residues. CDR1 and CDR2 from the germline V gene are DFQATT and SNEGSKA (reference sequence). Trimming took 1 base from V and 2 from J; bases not matched to a gene: 9. The CDR3 here is CSARGTGAEGGNQPQHF. CDR3 bases: TGCAGTGCTAGAGGGACAGGGGCCGAAGGTGGCAATCAGCCCCAGCATTTT.

This clonotype came up many times. The chain couples TRBV7-8 to TRBJ2-2; TRBD2 matches at 9 bases. The ends lost 5 bases at V and 7 bases at J; junction bases unmatched: 14. CDR1 is SGHVS and CDR2 is FQNEAQ in the germline V gene. CDR3 length: 17 residues. DNA for the CDR3: TGTGCCAGCAGCCTAGATAGCGGGGGTCGATGGAGCGGGGAGCTGTTTTTT. Its protein is CASSLDSGGRWSGELFF.

This clonotype was counted between two and nine times. The rearrangement links TRBV6-2 or TRBV6-3 to TRBJ2-7, with 9 positions matching TRBD1. CDR1 and CDR2 (germline): MNHEY, SVGEGT. The trim removed 5 bases at V and 7 bases at J, leaving 9 bases unmatched. The CDR3 totals 14 residues. Here the CDR3 reads CASSTSGTGKEQYF. CDR3 DNA sequence: TGTGCCAGCAGTACGAGCGGGACAGGGAAAGAGCAGTACTTC.

This clonotype has only a few counts. The chain links TRBV12-3 or TRBV12-4 to TRBJ2-1, with 8 bases that match TRBD2. The CDR3 consists of 14 residues. Trimming removed 9 bases from V and 7 bases from J; junction bases left unmatched: 11. Here the CDR3 DNA reads TGTGCCAGTAATGACGGGGGGGCCGGGAATGAGCAGTTCTTC. Amino acids: CASNDGGAGNEQFF.

This clonotype was counted only a few times. This chain uses TRBV20-1 with TRBJ2-7; possibly TRBD2 for D (7 bases). V shed 1 base and J shed 6 bases, with 13 bases lying between them. The CDR3 is 13 amino acids. Germline V CDR1 and CDR2: DFQATT, SNEGSKA (reference sequence). The CDR3 protein is CSARARGPFEQYF. CDR3 DNA: TGCAGTGCTAGAGCGCGGGGGCCCTTCGAGCAGTACTTC.

The rearrangement joins TRBV12-3 or TRBV12-4 to TRBJ2-3; TRBD2 matches at 8 bases. V was clipped by 6 bases and J by 2 bases; unmatched bases: 4. The CDR3 has 14 amino acids. This CDR3 reads CASRNSGVTDTQYF. As DNA, the CDR3 is TGTGCCAGCAGGAATAGCGGGGTCACAGATACGCAGTATTTT.

Ten or more counts support this clonotype. The chain links TRBV7-9 to TRBJ2-7; no definite D call. This CDR3 contains 14 residues. Germline V gene data show CDR1 as SEHNR and CDR2 as FQNEAQ (reference sequence). Trimming removed 0 bases at V and 2 bases at J, with 8 bases between. As DNA, the CDR3 is TGTGCCAGCAGCTTAGCGGTCAGACCCTACGAGCAGTACGTC. Translation gives CASSLAVRPYEQYV.

The chain uses TRBV6-1 and TRBJ1-6; no clear D gene. This CDR3 spans 18 amino acids. Between the trimmed V and J ends, which lost 0 bases and 0 bases, there was a span of 12 bases. Germline loops: CDR1 MNHNS, CDR2 SASEGT. The CDR3 protein is CASSEARFGSSYNSPLHF. The CDR3 DNA is TGTGCCAGCAGTGAAGCGCGTTTTGGGAGCTCCTATAATTCACCCCTCCACTTT.

The chain links TRBV5-6 to TRBJ2-5, with TRBD2 identical over 8 bases. V gave up 4 bases and J gave up 3 bases; unmatched junction bases: 5. CDR3 size: 14 residues. Germline V gene lookup returns CDR1 SGHDT and CDR2 YYEEEE. CDR3 region: CASSAYSGEETQYF. In nucleotides, the CDR3 is TGTGCCAGCAGCGCGTATAGCGGGGAAGAGACCCAGTACTTC.

J is TRBJ2-5 and V is TRBV12-3 or TRBV12-4, with 12 nucleotides matching TRBD1. Trimming cost V 4 bases and J 3 bases; bases outside gene matches: 12. This CDR3 has 18 residues. This CDR3 reads CASSSVGAGQGAKETQYF. CDR3 coding DNA: TGTGCCAGCAGTTCAGTAGGGGCGGGACAGGGGGCTAAAGAGACCCAGTACTTC.

This clonotype has more than one count but fewer than ten. The rearrangement uses TRBV7-8 and TRBJ1-4; 7 positions agree with TRBD1. The CDR3 is 14 residues long. V dropped 5 bases and J dropped 8; count of bases not matched to a gene: 8. Per germline, CDR1 SGHVS and CDR2 FQNEAQ. CDR3 sequence reads: CASSLDRVREKLFF. As DNA, the CDR3 is TGTGCCAGCAGCCTCGACAGGGTACGGGAAAAACTGTTTTTT.

This clonotype was seen a handful of times. This rearrangement joins TRBV5-1 to TRBJ2-7; 7 bases match TRBD2. From germline, CDR1 is SGHRS and CDR2 YFSETQ. The CDR3 has 14 residues. Trimming at V came to 0 bases and at J to 5 bases, leaving 5 bases not matched to a gene. CDR3 region: CASSLVWTRNEQYF. CDR3 sequence (DNA): TGCGCCAGCAGCTTGGTATGGACTAGGAACGAGCAGTACTTC.

In its sample, this clonotype was seen a few times. The rearrangement links TRBV5-1 to TRBJ1-1; D call uncertain. This CDR3 has 12 amino acids. The ends were cut back, 7 bases at V and 7 bases at J, with 14 bases in the middle. Germline CDR1 is SGHRS and CDR2 is YFSETQ. CDR3 protein: CASLTPDGEAFF. DNA of the CDR3: TGCGCCAGCCTTACACCCGACGGTGAAGCTTTCTTT.

This clonotype was recorded a few times. CDR3 in amino acids: CAISEQPNQPQHF. CDR3 sequence (DNA): TGTGCCATCAGTGAACAGCCTAATCAGCCCCAGCATTTT. The genes are TRBV10-3 and TRBJ1-5; D gene uncertain. This CDR3 region has 13 residues. Between the trimmed V and J ends, which lost 3 bases and 4 bases, there was a span of 7 bases. CDR1 ENHRY and CDR2 SYGVKD come from the germline V gene.

There are a few counts of this clonotype. The chain recombines TRBV4-1 with TRBJ2-7; a weak D match, TRBD1 (5 bases). Germline lookup yields CDR1 MGHRA and CDR2 YSYEKL. V was cut by 0 bases and J by 0 bases, with 9 bases left in between. The CDR3 consists of 15 residues. In DNA, the CDR3 is TGCGCCAGCAGCCAAGACTGGCAGGGCTCCTACGAGCAGTACTTC. As protein: CASSQDWQGSYEQYF.

This clonotype turned up a few times. V gene TRBV6-5 combines with J gene TRBJ1-1; D is unresolved. V lost 4 bases and J lost 0, with 9 bases in between. CDR1 and CDR2 (germline): MNHEY, SVGAGI. CDR3 length: 14 residues. The CDR3 nucleotides read TGTGCCAGCAGTTCAGGTGGGGTGAACACTGAAGCTTTCTTT. This translates into CASSSGGVNTEAFF.

This chain joins TRBV27 and TRBJ1-1; 7 bases fit TRBD1. The CDR3 consists of 15 residues. Germline CDR1 is MNHEY and CDR2 is SMNVEV (reference sequence). With 0 bases clipped from V and 5 bases from J, the junction kept 6 bases outside the gene matches. In nucleotides, the CDR3 is TGTGCCAGCAGTTTATCGACAGGGAAGATAACTGAAGCTTTCTTT. This codes for CASSLSTGKITEAFF.

CDR3 in amino acids: CASSQAPSGGFNEQFF. In DNA, the CDR3 is TGTGCCAGCAGCCAAGCTCCAAGCGGGGGTTTCAATGAGCAGTTCTTC. The chain is built from TRBV4-2 and TRBJ2-1; TRBD2 matches at 8 bases. The V gene end was trimmed by 1 base and the J gene end by 6 bases; junction bases not matched to a gene: 8. This CDR3 region has 16 residues. CDR1 and CDR2 from the germline V gene are LGHNA and YNFKEQ.

In its sample, this clonotype was seen many times. The V gene is TRBV4-1, the J gene TRBJ2-1; D unresolved. CDR1 and CDR2 (germline): MGHRA, YSYEKL. The CDR3 runs 15 residues. The V end lost 4 bases, the J end lost 0 bases, and 10 bases lay between the germline ends. CDR3 coding DNA: TGCGCCAGCAGCCGATCCTTGGGCTCCTACAATGAGCAGTTCTTC. It encodes CASSRSLGSYNEQFF.

CDR3 DNA sequence: TGCGCCAGCAGTGGGGGCCAGCCGAAGGCCGAGTCGGAGACCCAGTACTTC. This codes for CASSGGQPKAESETQYF. This sequence joins TRBV5-1 and TRBJ2-5; perhaps TRBD1 as D (6 bases). Germline CDR1 reads SGHRS; CDR2 reads YFSETQ. V lost 5 bases to trimming and J lost 5 bases, with 25 bases between them. This CDR3 is built from 17 residues. Based on the CDR3 plus reference TRBV5-1 and TRBJ2-5, the full variable domain is KAGVTQTPRYLIKTRGQQVTLSCSPISGHRSVSWYQQTPGQGLQFLFEYFSETQRNKGNFPGRFSGRQFSNSRSEMNVSTLELGDSALYLCASSGGQPKAESETQYFGPGTRLLVL.

The chain is built from TRBV2 and TRBJ2-7; the D call may be TRBD1 or TRBD2 (5 bases each). Between the trimmed V and J ends, which lost 5 bases and 7 bases, there was a span of 15 bases. The germline gives CDR1 SNHLY, CDR2 FYNNEI. The CDR3 extends over 13 amino acids. CDR3 in DNA: TGTGCCAGCAGTACCGGGACCCGGAGGGAGCAGTACGTC. Translating it yields CASSTGTRREQYV.

The chain uses TRBV12-3 or TRBV12-4 and TRBJ2-7; the match to TRBD1 covers 7 bases. V dropped 4 bases and J dropped 4; count of bases not matched to a gene: 4. The CDR3 has 13 amino acids. In nucleotides, the CDR3 is TGTGCCAGCAGTTACAGGGGTTATTACGAGCAGTACGTC. Its protein is CASSYRGYYEQYV.

This clonotype came up a few times. The rearrangement uses TRBV20-1 and TRBJ2-3, with TRBD2 matching over 7 bases. From germline, CDR1 is DFQATT and CDR2 SNEGSKA (reference sequence). CDR3 length: 15 residues. The J segment lost 3 bases and the V segment lost 0 bases, leaving 6 bases of the junction unmatched. CDR3 nucleotides: TGCAGTGCTAGAGACCCTGGGAGGGAGACAGATACGCAGTATTTT. This sequence encodes CSARDPGRETDTQYF.